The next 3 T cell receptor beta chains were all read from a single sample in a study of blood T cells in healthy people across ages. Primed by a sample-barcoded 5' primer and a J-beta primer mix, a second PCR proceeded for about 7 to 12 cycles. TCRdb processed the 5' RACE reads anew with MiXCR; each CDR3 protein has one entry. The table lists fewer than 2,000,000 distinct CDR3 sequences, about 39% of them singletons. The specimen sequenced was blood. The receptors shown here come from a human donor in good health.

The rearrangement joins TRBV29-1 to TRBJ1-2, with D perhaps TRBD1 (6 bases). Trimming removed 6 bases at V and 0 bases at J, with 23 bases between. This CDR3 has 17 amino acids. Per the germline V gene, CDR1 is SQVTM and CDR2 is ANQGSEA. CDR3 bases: TGCAGCGTGAGGGCCGAAACAGGGCCACGAACTAACTATGGCTACACCTTC. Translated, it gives CSVRAETGPRTNYGYTF.

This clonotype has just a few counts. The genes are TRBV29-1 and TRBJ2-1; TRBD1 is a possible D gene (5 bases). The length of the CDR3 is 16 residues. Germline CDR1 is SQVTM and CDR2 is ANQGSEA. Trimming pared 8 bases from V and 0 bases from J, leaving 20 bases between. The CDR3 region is CSMRTTQHSSYNEQFF. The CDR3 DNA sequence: TGCAGCATGAGGACAACCCAACACTCCTCCTACAATGAGCAGTTCTTC.

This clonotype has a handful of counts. The CDR3 DNA reads TGCAGCCACGGCAGCGGAGCCACAGATACGCAGTATTTT. Amino acids: CSHGSGATDTQYF. This rearrangement joins TRBV29-1 to TRBJ2-3, with D possibly being TRBD2 (5 bases). This CDR3 is built from 13 residues. The germline CDR1 and CDR2 sequences are SQVTM and ANQGSEA. Trimming pared 8 bases from V and 2 bases from J, leaving 14 bases between.